Reported below is one TCR beta chain. What it binds is not known. This sample stems from a study of cytomegalovirus exposure and HLA in healthy donors. For the study at large: In a later analysis, the roughly 120 validation repertoires were reported to have used the same platform as the approximately 670 first-cohort repertoires. Regarding the study as a whole: In vitro confirmation showed a few CMV-associated chains to be CMV antigen specific. The study labeled more than 150 TCR beta chains cytomegalovirus-associated.

The CDR3 consists of 16 residues. Germline V gives CDR1 LGHNA, CDR2 YSLEER. V shed 3 bases and J shed 3 bases, with 17 bases lying between them. The donors were members of the validation cohort comprising about 120 subjects, separate from the roughly 730-subject first cohort. Repertoires were generated with immunoSEQ multiplex PCR, while TCRdb's copy carries only in-frame clones and drops some. The profile covers over 250,000 clones, with roughly 87% appearing a single time and approximately 1% taken by the ten largest. The sequenced material came from PBMCs. This clonotype originated in a woman in her twenties or thirties in good health and CMV-seropositive. This chain connects TRBV4-3 to TRBJ2-5; no definite D call. The CDR3 nucleotides read TGCGCCAGCAGCCAGGGTGCGGTACTGATGGAAGAGACCCAGTACTTC. This translates into CASSQGAVLMEETQYF.